This T cell receptor beta chain was retrieved from a study of blood T cell repertoires in COVID-19. Whole-study context: Spain, Italy and the United States supplied samples that represented acute and convalescent COVID-19. Sources were T cells, B-cell-depleted T cells, or PBMCs; the material itself was cDNA or gDNA.

Assay used: immunoSEQ multiplex PCR; TCRdb lists only in-frame clones, some missing. The sample contains over 200,000 clones, about 85% of which appear only once. V was cut by 0 bases and J by 9 bases, with 6 bases left in between. CDR1 SNHLY and CDR2 FYNNEI come from the germline V gene. The CDR3 contains 12 residues. The sample comprised peripheral blood. The TCR originated in a man aged 35-49 years with acute or convalescent COVID-19. The gene calls are TRBV2 and TRBJ1-5; no firm D call. The CDR3 sequence: CASSEASRPQHF. CDR3 nucleotides: TGTGCCAGCAGTGAAGCGTCCAGGCCCCAGCATTTT.